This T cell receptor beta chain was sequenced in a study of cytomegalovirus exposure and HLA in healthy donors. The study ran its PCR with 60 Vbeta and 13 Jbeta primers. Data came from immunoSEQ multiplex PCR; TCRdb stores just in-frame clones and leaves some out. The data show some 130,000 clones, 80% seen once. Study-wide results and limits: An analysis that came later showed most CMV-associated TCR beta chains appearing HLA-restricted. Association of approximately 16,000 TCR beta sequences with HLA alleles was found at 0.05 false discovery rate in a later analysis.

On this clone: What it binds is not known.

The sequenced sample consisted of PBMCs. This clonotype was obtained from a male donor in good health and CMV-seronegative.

CDR3 nucleotide sequence: TGTGCCAGCAGTTTCGGGAAATACGAGCAGTACTTC. It encodes CASSFGKYEQYF. The chain carries TRBV28 and TRBJ2-7, with TRBD2 as a possible D gene (5 bases). Germline lookup yields CDR1 MDHEN and CDR2 SYDVKM. Trimming removed 3 bases from V and 4 bases from J, with 7 bases in between. The CDR3 loop spans 12 amino acids.